The 9 T cell receptor beta chains in this list originate from one sample, sequenced in a study of cytomegalovirus exposure and HLA in healthy donors. In the PCR, 60 Vbeta and 13 Jbeta primers were used. Data came from immunoSEQ multiplex PCR; TCRdb stores just in-frame clones and leaves some out. In the table there are approximately 150,000 clones, about 66% of which are singletons. The sequenced sample consisted of PBMCs. Receptors were obtained from a male donor in good health and CMV-seronegative.

This chain joins TRBV4-3 and TRBJ1-4; 9 nucleotides match TRBD1. Per germline, CDR1 LGHNA and CDR2 YSLEER. This CDR3 has 19 residues. V trimming: 0 bases; J trimming: 0 bases; junction bases outside the gene matches: 8. The CDR3 spells CASSQDMDRGYATNEKLFF. For the CDR3, the DNA is TGCGCCAGCAGCCAAGATATGGACAGGGGCTATGCAACTAATGAAAAACTGTTTTTT.

The V gene is TRBV5-6, the J gene TRBJ2-2; 9 bases map to TRBD1. The CDR3 is 15 residues long. Germline V CDR1 and CDR2: SGHDT, YYEEEE. Losses at the gene ends were 4 bases for V and 7 bases for J; bases not matched to a gene: 8. CDR3 residues: CASSIRTGAVGELFF. In DNA, the CDR3 is TGTGCCAGCAGCATCCGGACAGGGGCGGTCGGGGAGCTGTTTTTT.

The chain combines TRBV4-1 with TRBJ2-5; D uncertain. TRBJ2-7 explains the end of the DNA better; the J call may be wrong. This CDR3 is 14 amino acids long. Germline CDR1 reads MGHRA; CDR2 reads YSYEKL. The chain's CDR3 is CASSPVLSSYEQYF. The CDR3 nucleotides are TGCGCCAGCAGCCCCGTGCTGAGCTCCTACGAGCAGTACTTC.

This chain links TRBV5-1 with TRBJ2-3, with 9 bases identical to TRBD2. The CDR3 length is 14 residues. The ends lost 5 bases at V and 2 bases at J; junction bases unmatched: 3. Germline CDR1 and CDR2: SGHRS and YFSETQ. For the CDR3, the DNA is TGCGCCAGCAGGACTAGCGGCCTCACAGATACGCAGTATTTT. It yields the protein CASRTSGLTDTQYF.

The chain recombines TRBV5-1 with TRBJ2-1; maybe TRBD1 (5 bases). V was pared by 0 bases and J by 5 bases, with 12 bases between. CDR3 length: 15 amino acids. Germline CDR1 reads SGHRS; CDR2 reads YFSETQ. In DNA, the CDR3 is TGCGCCAGCAGCTTGGGGCAGGGTGACAACAATGAGCAGTTCTTC. It is translated as CASSLGQGDNNEQFF.

This rearrangement joins TRBV6-1 to TRBJ1-2; no clear D. Trimming stripped 8 bases from V and 4 bases from J, with 11 bases between. CDR3 length equals 12 residues. Germline assignment: CDR1 MNHNS and CDR2 SASEGT. DNA for the CDR3: TGTGCCAGCTCCACATCGTCCTATGGCTACACCTTC. Translated, it gives CASSTSSYGYTF.

On this clone: The same CDR3 also results from other DNA sequences found in this sample. The V gene is TRBV19, the J gene TRBJ1-5; 10 bases are shared with TRBD1. V was clipped by 1 base and J by 4 bases; unmatched bases: 1. Germline loops: CDR1 LNHDA, CDR2 SQIVND (reference sequence). The CDR3 length is 15 residues. The CDR3 reads CASSIGTGGNQPQHF. CDR3 DNA: TGTGCCAGTAGTATAGGGACAGGGGGAAATCAGCCCCAGCATTTT.

The chain has TRBV6-5 and TRBJ2-7; tentatively, D is TRBD2 (5 bases). Trimming removed 2 bases at V and 0 bases at J, with 11 bases between. This CDR3 contains 15 residues. Looked up from germline, CDR1 is MNHEY and CDR2 is SVGAGI. In nucleotides, the CDR3 is TGTGCCAGCAGTTACAGTCGGGATCACTCCTACGAGCAGTACTTC. It translates to CASSYSRDHSYEQYF.

This clone was counted only a few times. The V call is TRBV7-8, the J call TRBJ1-5; possibly TRBD1 for D (6 bases). The CDR3 consists of 14 residues. CDR1 SGHVS and CDR2 FQNEAQ come from the germline V gene. V lost 3 bases, J lost 3 bases, and 9 bases lay in between. The CDR3 region has the DNA TGTGCCAGCAGCTTTCAGGGGTTCAATCAGCCCCAGCATTTT. This codes for CASSFQGFNQPQHF.